These T cell receptor beta chains were read from a single sample in a study of tumor and adjacent non-tumor tissue in lung cancer. TCRdb recomputed calls from the multiplex PCR reads with MiXCR, one row per CDR3 protein. Of around 80,000 distinct CDR3 sequences in the sample, approximately 82% were seen once. Sequencing used distant non-tumor lung tissue. Receptor source: a man between 65 and 79 years old with non-small cell lung cancer. Both conserved end residues are part of each CDR3. Each record gives: clone size, J gene, D gene, V gene, CDR3 DNA, CDR3 protein. The D gene is left open where the match is weak. Rows give clone size only sometimes, using once, few, many, or a class for an expanded clone.

size: NA; J: TRBJ2-7; D: NA; V: TRBV5-1; DNA: TGCGCCAGCAGCTTGGTCGGACAGAGCGCCTACGATCAGTACTTC; CDR3: CASSLVGQSAYDQYF
size: NA; J: TRBJ2-1; D: TRBD2; V: TRBV6-2/TRBV6-3; DNA: TGTGCCAGCTACACGGGGACTAGCGGGAAGAATGAGCAGGTCTTC; CDR3: CASYTGTSGKNEQVF
size: NA; J: TRBJ2-3; D: NA; V: TRBV11-2; DNA: TGTGCCACCAGCTTTTGGGGCGCTTCAGATACGCAGTATTTT; CDR3: CATSFWGASDTQYF
size: NA; J: TRBJ1-2; D: NA; V: TRBV20-1; DNA: TGCAGTGCCAAGACAGGAGGGTCCCGGGGCTACACCTTC; CDR3: CSAKTGGSRGYTF
size: NA; J: TRBJ2-1; D: NA; V: TRBV29-1; DNA: TGCAGCGTTGAAGATCCAGGAGTCTACAATGAGCAGTTCTTC; CDR3: CSVEDPGVYNEQFF
size: NA; J: TRBJ1-5; D: NA; V: TRBV5-1; DNA: TGTACCAGCAGCTTGGAAGGGAATAAAGCCCAGCATTTT; CDR3: CTSSLEGNKAQHF
size: NA; J: TRBJ2-7; D: NA; V: TRBV5-4; DNA: TGTGCCGGAACGGCATACGGGACTGTAACCTATGAGCAGCACTTC; CDR3: CAGTAYGTVTYEQHF
size: NA; J: TRBJ2-7; D: NA; V: TRBV6-2/TRBV6-3; DNA: TGTGCCAGCAGATACGGGGTTAGATCCTACGAGCAGTACTTC; CDR3: CASRYGVRSYEQYF
size: NA; J: TRBJ2-1; D: TRBD2; V: TRBV4-2; DNA: TGTGCCAGCAGTCAAGATCCTACCGGGACTAGCGGAAACAATGAGCAGTTCTTC; CDR3: CASSQDPTGTSGNNEQFF
size: NA; J: TRBJ2-2; D: NA; V: TRBV7-8; DNA: TGTGCCAGCAGCTTAGCGACAGTGAACACTGGGGAGATGTTTTTT; CDR3: CASSLATVNTGEMFF
size: few; J: TRBJ1-6; D: NA; V: TRBV7-9; DNA: TGTGCCAGCAGCAACAGGCGTTCACCCCTAAACTTT; CDR3: CASSNRRSPLNF
size: NA; J: TRBJ2-5; D: TRBD1; V: TRBV20-1; DNA: TGCAGTGCTAACCGGGACAGTAGCACCATCGAGACCCAGTACTTC; CDR3: CSANRDSSTIETQYF
size: NA; J: TRBJ2-1; D: NA; V: TRBV6-2/TRBV6-3; DNA: TGTGCCAGCAGTTACGTCGCTGGCGAGCAGATCTTC; CDR3: CASSYVAGEQIF
size: NA; J: TRBJ1-6; D: NA; V: TRBV30; DNA: TGTTTCTGGAGTGCTCCGGGATCCTGGAATTCACCCCTCCACTTT; CDR3: CFWSAPGSWNSPLHF
size: NA; J: TRBJ2-2; D: TRBD2; V: TRBV11-2; DNA: TGTGCCAGCAGCCCAACCGGCACACTAGCGGGAGGGTACACCGGGGAGCTGTTTTTT; CDR3: CASSPTGTLAGGYTGELFF
size: NA; J: TRBJ1-1; D: TRBD1; V: TRBV5-6; DNA: TGTGTCAGCAGCTCGCCGGGACAGGGAATGAACACTGAAGCTTTCTTT; CDR3: CVSSSPGQGMNTEAFF
size: once; J: TRBJ2-1; D: NA; V: TRBV5-4; DNA: TGTGCCAGCAGCTTAGGAGAATGGGAACAGTTCTTC; CDR3: CASSLGEWEQFF
size: NA; J: TRBJ2-1; D: NA; V: TRBV6-5; DNA: TGTGCCAGCAATACCGGGCTTGAGCGGTTCTTC; CDR3: CASNTGLERFF
size: once; J: TRBJ2-3; D: NA; V: TRBV6-1; DNA: TGTGCCAGCAGTGGAGGACAGTTCCATTATGGCAATCAGCCCCAGTATTTT; CDR3: CASSGGQFHYGNQPQYF
size: NA; J: TRBJ2-1; D: NA; V: TRBV5-4; DNA: TGTGCCCGCAGCGCGAGGACAGTTATAAATGAGCAGTTCTTC; CDR3: CARSARTVINEQFF
size: NA; J: TRBJ2-5; D: TRBD2; V: TRBV11-2; DNA: TGTGCCAGCCGCTTAGTGTTAGCGGGGGGTACTCAAGAGACCCAGTACTTC; CDR3: CASRLVLAGGTQETQYF
size: NA; J: TRBJ1-1; D: NA; V: TRBV12-5; DNA: TGTGCTAGTGATTTGGCCCTCTCCGGGGTCGGAGGAAACATTGAAGCTTTCTTT; CDR3: CASDLALSGVGGNIEAFF
size: NA; J: TRBJ1-4; D: NA; V: TRBV4-1; DNA: TGCCCCAGCAGCCAAGTAAGAGGGCAGGGTAGTGAAAAACTGTTTTTT; CDR3: CPSSQVRGQGSEKLFF
size: NA; J: TRBJ2-7; D: NA; V: TRBV29-1; DNA: TGCAACGTTATTGCTGGATCCTACGAGCAGTACTTC; CDR3: CNVIAGSYEQYF
size: NA; J: TRBJ2-2; D: TRBD1; V: TRBV11-2; DNA: TGTGCCAGCAGTATATTGGGCACAGGGGTTGCCGGGGAGATGTTTTTT; CDR3: CASSILGTGVAGEMFF
size: NA; J: TRBJ2-1; D: NA; V: TRBV6-2/TRBV6-3; DNA: TGTGCCAGCAGTCCAAAAGTTGCGAATTCGTCGAATGAGCAGTTATTC; CDR3: CASSPKVANSSNEQLF
size: NA; J: TRBJ2-5; D: NA; V: TRBV29-1; DNA: TGCAGCGCCAAGGCTTATCTCCAGACAGGTCAAGAGACCCAGTACTTC; CDR3: CSAKAYLQTGQETQYF
size: NA; J: TRBJ2-6; D: NA; V: TRBV6-1; DNA: TGTGCCAGCAGTGGGGGGGCTGGGGCCAATGTCCTGACTTTC; CDR3: CASSGGAGANVLTF
size: NA; J: TRBJ1-6; D: NA; V: TRBV28; DNA: TGTGCCAACATTCCTACCTGGCAGTTTTATCATAACTTCGATAATTCACCCCTCCACTTT; CDR3: CANIPTWQFYHNFDNSPLHF
size: NA; J: TRBJ1-2; D: NA; V: TRBV20-1; DNA: TGCAATGCCCAAGGGGGGAAACCAAACTATGGCTACACCTTC; CDR3: CNAQGGKPNYGYTF
size: NA; J: TRBJ2-7; D: TRBD2; V: TRBV4-1; DNA: TGCGCCAGCAGCAGTACAGTAGCGGGAGAGGGGGACGAGCAGTACTTC; CDR3: CASSSTVAGEGDEQYF
size: many; J: TRBJ2-5; D: NA; V: TRBV6-6; DNA: TGTGCCAGCAGTTACGGCAGGGAGGCGGAGACCCAGTACTTC; CDR3: CASSYGREAETQYF
size: NA; J: TRBJ2-5; D: NA; V: TRBV5-8; DNA: TGTGCCAGCAGCGTACGGGGGGCCCGCGTGACCCAATACTTC; CDR3: CASSVRGARVTQYF
size: many; J: TRBJ2-3; D: NA; V: TRBV10-1; DNA: TGCGCCAGCAGTGAGTCGCCGGACAGCAACACAGATACGCAGTATTTT; CDR3: CASSESPDSNTDTQYF
size: NA; J: TRBJ2-1; D: NA; V: TRBV20-1; DNA: TGCAGTGCTAGAGACGTCCGGACTAACTCTGAGCAGTTCTTC; CDR3: CSARDVRTNSEQFF